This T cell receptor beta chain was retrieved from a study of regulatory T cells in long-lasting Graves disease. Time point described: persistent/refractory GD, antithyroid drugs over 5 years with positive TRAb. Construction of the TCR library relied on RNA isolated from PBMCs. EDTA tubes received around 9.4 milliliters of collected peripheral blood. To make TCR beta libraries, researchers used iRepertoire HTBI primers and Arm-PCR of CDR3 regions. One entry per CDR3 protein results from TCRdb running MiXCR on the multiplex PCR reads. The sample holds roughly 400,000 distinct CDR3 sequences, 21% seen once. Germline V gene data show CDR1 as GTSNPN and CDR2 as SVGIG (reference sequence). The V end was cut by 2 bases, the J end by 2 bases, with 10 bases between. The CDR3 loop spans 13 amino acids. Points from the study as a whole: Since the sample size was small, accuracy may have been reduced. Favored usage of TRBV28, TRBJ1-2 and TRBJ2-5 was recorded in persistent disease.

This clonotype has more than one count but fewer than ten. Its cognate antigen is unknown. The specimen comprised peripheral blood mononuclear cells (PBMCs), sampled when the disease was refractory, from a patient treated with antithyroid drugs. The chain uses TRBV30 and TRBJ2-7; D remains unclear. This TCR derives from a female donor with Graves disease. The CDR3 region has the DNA TGTGCCTGGAGTTTGGAACAGACCTACGAGCAGTACTTC. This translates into CAWSLEQTYEQYF.